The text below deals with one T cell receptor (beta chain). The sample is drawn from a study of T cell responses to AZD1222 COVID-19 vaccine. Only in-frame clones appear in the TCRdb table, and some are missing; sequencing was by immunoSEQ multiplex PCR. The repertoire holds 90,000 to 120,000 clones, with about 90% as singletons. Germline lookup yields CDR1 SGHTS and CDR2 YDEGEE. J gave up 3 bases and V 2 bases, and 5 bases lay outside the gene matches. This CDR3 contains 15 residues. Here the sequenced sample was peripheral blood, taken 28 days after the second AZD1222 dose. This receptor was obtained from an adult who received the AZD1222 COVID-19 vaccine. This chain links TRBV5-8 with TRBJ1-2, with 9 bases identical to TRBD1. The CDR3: CASSFTGGADYGYTF. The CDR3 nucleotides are TGTGCCAGCAGCTTTACAGGGGGCGCAGACTATGGCTACACCTTC.